This T cell receptor (beta chain) was recorded in a study of cytotoxic CD8 clonotypes in ibrutinib-treated CLL. For the study at large: Responses comprised some 24 partial and 2 complete; at median around 72 months, about 15 remained remitted and about 12 progressed.

Study-level findings and limits: Researchers report that baseline clonality outpaced age-matched healthy donors and tracked circulating CD8+ T-cell counts.

Concerning this clone: Antigen: not known.

The assay was immunoSEQ multiplex PCR, and TCRdb's table has in-frame clones only and misses some. The profile shows roughly 160,000 clones, around 80% of them singletons. Sequencing used PBMCs, obtained after 24 months of ibrutinib treatment. The TCR was taken from a human donor with chronic lymphocytic leukemia.

CDR3 DNA sequence: TGTGCCAGCAGCTTAATGCCGGACAGCTATTACACCGGGGAGCTGTTTTTT. Its translation is CASSLMPDSYYTGELFF. The chain recombines TRBV7-3 with TRBJ2-2, with D possibly TRBD1 on 6 matching bases. CDR3 length: 17 amino acids. Trimming cost V 1 base and J 3 bases, with 15 bases left between them. The germline CDR1 and CDR2 sequences are SGHTA and FQGTGA.